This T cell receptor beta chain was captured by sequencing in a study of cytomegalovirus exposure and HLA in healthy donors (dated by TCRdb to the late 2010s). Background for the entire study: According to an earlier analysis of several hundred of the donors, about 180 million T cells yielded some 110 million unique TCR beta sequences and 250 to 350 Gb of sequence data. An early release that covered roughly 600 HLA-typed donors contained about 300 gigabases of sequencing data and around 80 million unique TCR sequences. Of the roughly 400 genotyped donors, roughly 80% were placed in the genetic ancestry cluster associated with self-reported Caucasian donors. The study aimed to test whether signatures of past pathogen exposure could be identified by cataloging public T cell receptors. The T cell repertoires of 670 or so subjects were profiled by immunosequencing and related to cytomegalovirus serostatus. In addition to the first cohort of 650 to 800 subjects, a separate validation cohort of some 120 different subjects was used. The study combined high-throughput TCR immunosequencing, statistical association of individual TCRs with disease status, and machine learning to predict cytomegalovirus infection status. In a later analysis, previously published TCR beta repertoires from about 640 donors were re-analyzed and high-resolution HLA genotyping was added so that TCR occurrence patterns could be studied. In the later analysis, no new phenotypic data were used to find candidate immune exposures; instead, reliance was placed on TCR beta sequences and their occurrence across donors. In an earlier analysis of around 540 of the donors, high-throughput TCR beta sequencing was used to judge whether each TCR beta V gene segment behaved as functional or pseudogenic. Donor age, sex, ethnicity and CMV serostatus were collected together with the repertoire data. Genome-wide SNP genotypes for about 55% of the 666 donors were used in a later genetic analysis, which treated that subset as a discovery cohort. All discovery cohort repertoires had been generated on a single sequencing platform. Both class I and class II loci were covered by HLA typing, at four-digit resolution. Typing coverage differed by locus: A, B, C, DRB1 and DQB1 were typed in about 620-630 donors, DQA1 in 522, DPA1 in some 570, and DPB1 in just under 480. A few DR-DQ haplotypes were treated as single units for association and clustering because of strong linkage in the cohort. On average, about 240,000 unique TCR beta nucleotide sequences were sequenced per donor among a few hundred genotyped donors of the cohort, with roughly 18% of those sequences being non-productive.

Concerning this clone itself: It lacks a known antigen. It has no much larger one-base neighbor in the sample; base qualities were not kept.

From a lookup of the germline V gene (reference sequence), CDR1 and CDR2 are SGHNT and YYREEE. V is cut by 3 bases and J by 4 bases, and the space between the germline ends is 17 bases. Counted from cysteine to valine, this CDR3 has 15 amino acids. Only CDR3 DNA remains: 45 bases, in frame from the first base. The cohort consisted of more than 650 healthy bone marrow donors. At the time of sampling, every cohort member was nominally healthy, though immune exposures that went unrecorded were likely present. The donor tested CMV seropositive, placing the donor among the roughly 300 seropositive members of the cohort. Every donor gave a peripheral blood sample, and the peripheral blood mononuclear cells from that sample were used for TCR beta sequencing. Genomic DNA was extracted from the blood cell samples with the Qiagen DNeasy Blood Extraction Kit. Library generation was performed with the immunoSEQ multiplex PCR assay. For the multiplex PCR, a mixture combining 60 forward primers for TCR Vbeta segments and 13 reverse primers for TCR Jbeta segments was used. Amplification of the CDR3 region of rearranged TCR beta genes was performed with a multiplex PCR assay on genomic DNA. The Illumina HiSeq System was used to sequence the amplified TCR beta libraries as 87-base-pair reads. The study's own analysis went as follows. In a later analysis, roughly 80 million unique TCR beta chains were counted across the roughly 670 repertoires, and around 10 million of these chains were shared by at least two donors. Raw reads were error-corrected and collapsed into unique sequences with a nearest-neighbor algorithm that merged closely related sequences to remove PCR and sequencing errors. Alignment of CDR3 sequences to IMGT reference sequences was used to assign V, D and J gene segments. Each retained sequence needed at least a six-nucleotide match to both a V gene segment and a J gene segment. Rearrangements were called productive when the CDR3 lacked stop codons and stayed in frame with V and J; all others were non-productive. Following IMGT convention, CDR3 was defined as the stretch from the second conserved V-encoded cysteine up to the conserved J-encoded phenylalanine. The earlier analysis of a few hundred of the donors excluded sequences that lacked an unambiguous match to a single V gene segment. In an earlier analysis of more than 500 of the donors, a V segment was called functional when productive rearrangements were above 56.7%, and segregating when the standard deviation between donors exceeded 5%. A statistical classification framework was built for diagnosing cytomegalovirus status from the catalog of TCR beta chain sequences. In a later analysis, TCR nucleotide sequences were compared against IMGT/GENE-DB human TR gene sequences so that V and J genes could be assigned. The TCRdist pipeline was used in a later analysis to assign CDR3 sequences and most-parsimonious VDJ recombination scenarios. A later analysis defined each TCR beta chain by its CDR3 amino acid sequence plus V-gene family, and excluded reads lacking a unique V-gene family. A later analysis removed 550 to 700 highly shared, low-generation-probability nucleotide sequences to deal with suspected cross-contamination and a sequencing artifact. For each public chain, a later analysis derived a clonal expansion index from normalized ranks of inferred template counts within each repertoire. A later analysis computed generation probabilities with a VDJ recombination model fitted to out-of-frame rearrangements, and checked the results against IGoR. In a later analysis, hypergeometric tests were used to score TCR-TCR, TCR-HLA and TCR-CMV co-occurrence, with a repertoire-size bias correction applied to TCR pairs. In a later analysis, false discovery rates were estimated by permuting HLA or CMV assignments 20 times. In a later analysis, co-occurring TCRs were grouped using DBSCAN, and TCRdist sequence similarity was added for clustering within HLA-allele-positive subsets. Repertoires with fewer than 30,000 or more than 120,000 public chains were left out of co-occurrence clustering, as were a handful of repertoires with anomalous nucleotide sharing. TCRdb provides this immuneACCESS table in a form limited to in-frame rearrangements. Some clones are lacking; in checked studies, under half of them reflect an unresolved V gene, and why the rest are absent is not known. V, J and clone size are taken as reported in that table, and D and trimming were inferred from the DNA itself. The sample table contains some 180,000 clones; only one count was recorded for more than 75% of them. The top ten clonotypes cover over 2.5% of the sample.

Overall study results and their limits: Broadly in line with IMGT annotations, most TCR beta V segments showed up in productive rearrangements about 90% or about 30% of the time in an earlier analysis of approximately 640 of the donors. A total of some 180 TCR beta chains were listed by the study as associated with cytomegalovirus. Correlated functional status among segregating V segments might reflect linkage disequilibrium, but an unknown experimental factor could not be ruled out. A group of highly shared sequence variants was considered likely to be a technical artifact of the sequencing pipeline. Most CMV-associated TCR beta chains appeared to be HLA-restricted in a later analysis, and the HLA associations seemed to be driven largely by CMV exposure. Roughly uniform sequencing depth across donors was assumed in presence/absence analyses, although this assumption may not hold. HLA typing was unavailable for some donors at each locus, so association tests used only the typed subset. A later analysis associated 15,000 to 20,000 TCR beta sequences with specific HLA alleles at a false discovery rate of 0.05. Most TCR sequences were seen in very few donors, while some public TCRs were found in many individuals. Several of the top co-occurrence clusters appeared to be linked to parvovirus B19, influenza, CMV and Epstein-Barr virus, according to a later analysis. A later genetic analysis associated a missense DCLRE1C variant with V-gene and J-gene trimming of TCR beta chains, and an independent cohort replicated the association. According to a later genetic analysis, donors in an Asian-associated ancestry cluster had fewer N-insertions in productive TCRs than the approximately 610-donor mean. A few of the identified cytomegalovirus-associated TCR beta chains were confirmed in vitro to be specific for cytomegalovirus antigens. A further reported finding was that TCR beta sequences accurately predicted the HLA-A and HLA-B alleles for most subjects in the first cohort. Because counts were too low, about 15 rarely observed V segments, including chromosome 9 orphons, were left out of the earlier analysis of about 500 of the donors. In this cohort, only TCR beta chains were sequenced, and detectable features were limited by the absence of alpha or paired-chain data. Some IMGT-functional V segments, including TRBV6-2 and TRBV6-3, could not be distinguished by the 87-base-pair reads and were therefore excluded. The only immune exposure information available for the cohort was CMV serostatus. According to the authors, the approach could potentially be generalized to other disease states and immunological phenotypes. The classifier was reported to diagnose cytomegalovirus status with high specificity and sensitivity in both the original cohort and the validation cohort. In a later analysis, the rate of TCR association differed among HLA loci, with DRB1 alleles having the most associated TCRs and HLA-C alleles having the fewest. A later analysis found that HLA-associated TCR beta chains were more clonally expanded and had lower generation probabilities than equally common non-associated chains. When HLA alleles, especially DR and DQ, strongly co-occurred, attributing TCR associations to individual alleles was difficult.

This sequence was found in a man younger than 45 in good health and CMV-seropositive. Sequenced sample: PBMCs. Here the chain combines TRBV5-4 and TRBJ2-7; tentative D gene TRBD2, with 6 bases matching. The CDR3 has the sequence CASSSQGGRQYEQYV. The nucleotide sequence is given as TGTGCCAGCAGCTCCCAGGGAGGCCGGCAATACGAGCAGTACGTC.